A selection of T cell receptor beta chains follows, all from one sample in a study of CD8 T cells in ankylosing spondylitis. A single record per CDR3 protein comes from TCRdb applying MiXCR to the 5' RACE reads. The table includes around 230,000 distinct CDR3 sequences, 8% to 10% detected once. Sequenced: blood, either unsorted or a sorted T cell fraction (not recorded which). The receptors were sampled from a female donor with ankylosing spondylitis or in good health (not recorded which). Each CDR3 is given with its conserved first and last residue. D genes are given only for firm matches. Rows give clone size only sometimes, using once, few, many, or a class for an expanded clone.

D gene	V gene	J gene	clone size	CDR3 length	CDR3 protein	CDR3 DNA
TRBD2	TRBV11-2	TRBJ2-3	few	17	CASSLDPSGRISDTQYF	TGTGCCAGCAGCTTAGATCCTAGCGGGAGGATTTCAGATACGCAGTATTTT
-	TRBV7-9	TRBJ1-2	many	15	CASSLAVPTIKGYTF	TGTGCCAGCAGCTTAGCGGTGCCAACTATTAAGGGCTACACCTTC
-	TRBV24-1	TRBJ2-1	-	14	CATSDESSYNEQFF	TGTGCCACCAGTGATGAGAGCTCCTACAATGAGCAGTTCTTC
-	TRBV30	TRBJ2-1	few	14	CAWQAAGPYNEQFF	TGTGCCTGGCAGGCGGCGGGGCCCTACAATGAGCAGTTCTTC
-	TRBV6-2/TRBV6-3	TRBJ1-2	many	13	CASSWAERNGYTF	TGTGCCAGCAGTTGGGCCGAGAGGAATGGCTACACCTTC
-	TRBV7-2	TRBJ2-7	-	13	CASSLIGDGEQYF	TGTGCCAGCAGCTTAATCGGGGATGGCGAGCAGTACTTC
TRBD1	TRBV20-1	TRBJ2-1	many	14	CSATGTGRENEQFF	TGCAGTGCCACCGGGACAGGGAGGGAAAATGAGCAGTTCTTC
-	TRBV5-6	TRBJ2-1	many	12	CASSSWNNEQFF	TGTGCCAGCAGCTCCTGGAACAATGAGCAGTTCTTC
TRBD2	TRBV7-2	TRBJ2-1	-	16	CASSLEVAGDLNEQFF	TGTGCCAGCAGCTTAGAGGTAGCGGGAGATCTAAATGAGCAGTTCTTC
-	TRBV7-2	TRBJ2-2	many	15	CASSSGAYGTGELFF	TGTGCCAGCAGTTCGGGGGCCTACGGCACCGGGGAGCTGTTTTTT
-	TRBV25-1	TRBJ2-1	many	14	CASSDSDSYNEQFF	TGTGCCAGCAGTGACTCGGACAGCTACAATGAGCAGTTCTTC
TRBD2	TRBV7-8	TRBJ2-1	many	16	CASSLGALAGYNEQFF	TGTGCCAGCAGCTTAGGTGCGTTAGCGGGCTACAATGAGCAGTTCTTC
TRBD2	TRBV28	TRBJ2-1	many	15	CASSPLARQYNEQFF	TGTGCCAGCAGCCCACTAGCGCGCCAATACAATGAGCAGTTCTTC
-	TRBV10-2	TRBJ2-7	many	15	CASSESSGLADEQYF	TGCGCCAGCAGTGAGTCGTCTGGGCTAGCTGATGAGCAGTACTTC
-	TRBV14	TRBJ2-3	many	11	CASSPPGRQYF	TGTGCCAGCAGCCCCCCGGGTCGGCAGTATTTT
-	TRBV7-2	TRBJ2-6	many	15	CASSFSASGANVLTF	TGTGCCAGCAGCTTTTCAGCCTCTGGGGCCAACGTCCTGACTTTC
TRBD2	TRBV20-1	TRBJ2-7	many	14	CSARDRGRGYEQYF	TGCAGTGCTAGAGATCGGGGGAGGGGATACGAGCAGTACTTC
-	TRBV9	TRBJ2-3	many	14	CASSLRTGPDTQYF	TGTGCCAGCAGCCTCCGAACGGGACCAGATACGCAGTATTTT
TRBD2	TRBV6-1	TRBJ2-1	many	18	CASSRLGLAGSRYNEQFF	TGTGCCAGCAGCCGGCTTGGACTAGCGGGATCCAGATACAATGAGCAGTTCTTC
-	TRBV7-2	TRBJ2-7	many	13	CASSWDAAYEQYF	TGTGCCAGCAGCTGGGATGCCGCCTACGAGCAGTACTTC
-	TRBV12-3/TRBV12-4	TRBJ1-1	many	14	CASSFPTGNTEAFF	TGTGCCAGCAGTTTCCCAACAGGGAACACTGAAGCTTTCTTT
TRBD2	TRBV20-1	TRBJ2-3	many	15	CSARPGLAGSDTQYF	TGCAGTGCTAGACCAGGACTAGCGGGGTCAGATACGCAGTATTTT
-	TRBV7-9	TRBJ2-7	few	14	CASSPDYLRVEQYF	TGTGCCAGCAGCCCGGACTACCTCAGGGTCGAGCAGTACTTC
TRBD2	TRBV20-1	TRBJ2-2	many	14	CSARTSPNTGELFF	TGCAGTGCCCGGACTAGCCCGAACACCGGGGAGCTGTTTTTT
-	TRBV5-1	TRBJ1-1	many	15	CASSLGENWLPEAFF	TGCGCCAGCAGCCTAGGTGAAAATTGGCTTCCTGAAGCTTTCTTT
-	TRBV5-1	TRBJ1-2	many	14	CASSRGTNRYGYTF	TGCGCCAGCAGCCGGGGGACAAATCGCTATGGCTACACCTTC
TRBD2	TRBV20-1	TRBJ2-1	many	16	CSASPLSGRVHNEQFF	TGCAGTGCTAGCCCCCTAAGCGGGAGGGTTCACAATGAGCAGTTCTTC
-	TRBV7-2	TRBJ2-2	many	11	CASGSGGELFF	TGTGCCAGCGGATCGGGCGGGGAGCTGTTTTTT
-	TRBV20-1	TRBJ1-1	many	12	CSAGRSSTEAFF	TGCAGTGCTGGACGGAGTAGCACTGAAGCTTTCTTT
TRBD1	TRBV20-1	TRBJ2-1	many	15	CSATPGTGNLNEQFF	TGCAGTGCAACTCCCGGGACAGGGAATCTAAATGAGCAGTTCTTC
-	TRBV20-1	TRBJ2-5	many	14	CSARGQGGAETQYF	TGCAGTGCTAGGGGTCAGGGTGGCGCAGAGACCCAGTACTTC
TRBD1	TRBV29-1	TRBJ1-1	many	13	CSVARGQGTEAFF	TGCAGCGTTGCTCGGGGACAGGGCACTGAAGCTTTCTTT
TRBD2	TRBV6-5	TRBJ2-5	many	17	CASSYGVGGLSQETQYF	TGTGCCAGCAGTTACGGGGTGGGAGGGCTCTCTCAAGAGACCCAGTACTTC
TRBD1	TRBV5-1	TRBJ2-7	many	14	CASSFSGTGGEQYF	TGCGCCAGCAGCTTCTCCGGGACAGGGGGCGAGCAGTACTTC
TRBD2	TRBV6-1	TRBJ2-1	many	15	CASSARSGINNEQFF	TGTGCCAGCAGTGCGCGGAGCGGGATAAACAATGAGCAGTTCTTC
-	TRBV11-2	TRBJ1-2	few	13	CASSEVLNYGYTF	TGTGCCAGCAGCGAAGTCCTTAACTATGGCTACACCTTC
TRBD1	TRBV6-1	TRBJ1-1	many	15	CASSPSPGGNTEAFF	TGTGCCAGCAGTCCGTCTCCAGGGGGAAACACTGAAGCTTTCTTT
-	TRBV10-3	TRBJ2-5	many	11	CAISEGETQYF	TGTGCCATCAGTGAGGGGGAGACCCAGTACTTC
TRBD1	TRBV20-1	TRBJ2-7	many	16	CSANRLTGATPYEQYF	TGCAGTGCTAACCGATTGACAGGGGCGACCCCCTACGAGCAGTACTTC
TRBD2	TRBV12-3/TRBV12-4	TRBJ2-3	many	14	CASSSGTGGGTQYF	TGTGCCAGCAGCTCGGGGACGGGAGGGGGTACGCAGTATTTT
-	TRBV29-1	TRBJ2-3	many	17	CSVGQGVLAGVADTQYF	TGCAGCGTGGGACAGGGAGTTCTAGCGGGAGTTGCAGATACGCAGTATTTT
TRBD2	TRBV20-1	TRBJ2-3	many	15	CSATRLAGGPDTQYF	TGCAGTGCTACCCGACTAGCGGGGGGGCCGGATACGCAGTATTTT
TRBD1	TRBV12-3/TRBV12-4	TRBJ1-5	many	14	CASSPRTGRQPQHF	TGTGCCAGCAGTCCCCGGACAGGGCGCCAGCCCCAGCATTTT
-	TRBV24-1	TRBJ2-1	many	13	CATSDSYNRVTSF	TGTGCCACCAGTGATAGCTATAACAGGGTTACGTCCTTC
-	TRBV6-2/TRBV6-3	TRBJ2-5	many	11	CASKASWAQYF	TGTGCCAGCAAGGCCAGCTGGGCGCAGTACTTC
TRBD2	TRBV12-3/TRBV12-4	TRBJ2-3	many	18	CASSASPSGRAATDTQYF	TGTGCCAGCAGTGCCTCCCCTAGCGGGAGGGCCGCTACAGATACGCAGTATTTT
TRBD2	TRBV12-3/TRBV12-4	TRBJ2-1	many	17	CASSSGLAGGGYNEQFF	TGTGCCAGCAGTTCGGGACTAGCGGGAGGGGGCTACAATGAGCAGTTCTTC
TRBD1	TRBV20-1	TRBJ1-2	many	19	CSARDLDIWGLQGARGYTF	TGCAGTGCTAGAGATCTGGATATCTGGGGTCTGCAGGGGGCTCGAGGCTACACCTTC
TRBD2	TRBV12-3/TRBV12-4	TRBJ2-2	many	16	CASSLAGGSYTGELFF	TGTGCCAGCAGTCTAGCGGGAGGCTCTTACACCGGGGAGCTGTTTTTT
TRBD2	TRBV20-1	TRBJ2-1	many	14	CSAVSGSSYNEQFF	TGCAGTGCTGTTAGCGGGAGCTCCTACAATGAGCAGTTCTTC